This T cell receptor beta chain originates from a study of blood T cell repertoires in COVID-19. Study-level information: Samples of COVID-19 (acute and convalescent) were obtained from the United States, Italy and Spain. In each case, the material was cDNA or gDNA derived from T cells, B-cell-depleted T cells, or PBMCs.

Germline V CDR1 and CDR2: GTSNPN, SVGIG (reference sequence). CDR3 length: 16 residues. With 3 bases clipped from V and 7 bases from J, the junction kept 13 bases outside the gene matches. Original handling: By means of reference gene primer amplification, nucleated cell counts were estimated. Repertoires were generated with immunoSEQ multiplex PCR, while TCRdb's copy carries only in-frame clones and drops some. D and trimming were read from the DNA, whereas the V and J calls and clone size are those reported in that table. The sample has 35,000 to 50,000 clones; roughly 81% are singletons. The chain links TRBV30 to TRBJ1-4; 8 nucleotides match TRBD1. The sequenced material came from peripheral blood. This clonotype originated in a woman in her 70s in a cohort sampled during active COVID-19. CDR3: CAWSRQQGGFGEKLFF. DNA of the CDR3: TGTGCCTGGAGCAGGCAACAGGGGGGTTTCGGTGAAAAACTGTTTTTT. Variable domain in full (rest from reference TRBV30 and TRBJ1-4): SQTIHQWPATLVQPVGSPLSLECTVEGTSNPNLYWYRQAAGRGLQLLFYSVGIGQISSEVPQNLSASRPQDRQFILSSKKLLLSDSGFYLCAWSRQQGGFGEKLFFGSGTQLSVL.